This T cell receptor beta chain was captured in a study of shared clonotypes between healthy human individuals. Study-wide context: There were three CD4 naive, three CD4 memory, two CD8 naive and one CD8 memory plates per donor.

The study ran the assay at deep level. Only in-frame clones appear in the TCRdb table, and some are missing; sequencing was by immunoSEQ multiplex PCR. The sample lists 2 million to 2.5 million clones, around 95% occurring once. V trimming: 4 bases; J trimming: 7 bases; junction bases outside the gene matches: 5. Germline lookup yields CDR1 ENHRY and CDR2 SYGVKD. The CDR3 covers 14 residues. The V call is TRBV10-3, the J call TRBJ2-1; 9 nucleotides agree with TRBD2. Sequencing was carried out using naive CD4+ T cells sorted from blood. The subset denotes: CD45RA+ positively selected. The receptor was derived from a man between 18 and 35 years old in good health. The CDR3 loop reads CAISVGSGGNEQFF. CDR3 nucleotides: TGTGCCATCAGTGTGGGTAGCGGGGGTAATGAGCAGTTCTTC.